This passage covers 27 T cell receptor beta chains from one sample sequenced in a study of memory CD8 T cells in hepatitis C reinfection. The time point denotes: pre-reinfection, 55 to 20 weeks before reinfection detection. Sorted cells were sequenced directly ex vivo without any in vitro expansion. Produced via immunoSEQ multiplex PCR; TCRdb's table is partial and in-frame only. Of approximately 51,000 clones listed, 85% to 90% were seen once; the top ten hold about 1%. The specimen was naive CD8+ T cells sorted from blood. The receptor source for this set is a man aged 18 to 30 with hepatitis C virus infection.

The chain recombines TRBV6-1 with TRBJ2-1; 9 positions agree with TRBD2. Per germline, CDR1 MNHNS and CDR2 SASEGT. V shed 3 bases, J shed 4 bases, and the junction held 4 bases outside the gene matches. This CDR3 comprises 15 residues. The CDR3 region has the DNA TGTGCCAGCAGTGAGGAGCGGGGGGCTTACAATGAGCAGTTCTTC. Translated, it gives CASSEERGAYNEQFF.

The chain uses TRBV21-1 and TRBJ2-5; TRBD2 was called by the table and not checked on the DNA. TRBV21-1 is annotated as a pseudogene. CDR3 length: 18 residues. For the CDR3, the DNA is TGTGCCAGCAGCAAATCGGGTGACCGAAATGAGGAACAAGAGACCCAGTACTTC. Its translation: CASSKSGDRNEEQETQYF.

The genes are TRBV11-2 and TRBJ2-1; the match to TRBD2 covers 8 bases. The CDR3 is 15 amino acids. The trim removed 1 base at V and 8 bases at J, leaving 7 bases unmatched. The germline CDR1 and CDR2 sequences are SGHAT and FQNNGV. The CDR3 nucleotides read TGTGCCAGCAGCTTAGGGAGAGCGGGAGTCGATGAGCAGTTCTTC. Its translation is CASSLGRAGVDEQFF.

This clone was counted once. This chain joins TRBV5-1 and TRBJ2-1; 7 nucleotides align to TRBD2. CDR3 length: 16 residues. V shed 0 bases and J 3 bases; nucleotides not matched to a gene: 6. The germline CDR1 and CDR2 sequences are SGHRS and YFSETQ. In DNA, the CDR3 is TGCGCCAGCAGCTTGGCTCGGGGACTATACTACAATGAGCAGTTCTTC. Amino acid sequence: CASSLARGLYYNEQFF.

This rearrangement joins TRBV28 to TRBJ1-1; 10 positions match TRBD1. CDR1 is MDHEN, CDR2 SYDVKM, per germline. This CDR3 has 15 residues. V shed 6 bases, J shed 4 bases, and the junction held 8 bases outside the gene matches. The CDR3 DNA reads TGTGCCAGCAGCCCCGGGGGACAGGGGATCACTGAAGCTTTCTTT. Translation: CASSPGGQGITEAFF.

The chain uses TRBV7-2 and TRBJ1-6; D gene uncertain. This CDR3 has 17 amino acids. Trimming stripped 5 bases from V and 7 bases from J, with 21 bases between. Germline assignment: CDR1 SGHTA and CDR2 FQGNSA. The CDR3 DNA follows: TGTGCCAGCAGCCCTATCGGGGAAGATTTTTACAATTCACCCCTCCACTTT. Amino acids: CASSPIGEDFYNSPLHF. Full variable domain (remainder filled in from reference TRBV7-2 and TRBJ1-6): GAGVSQSPSNKVTEKGKDVELRCDPISGHTALYWYRQSLGQGLEFLIYFQGNSAPDKSGLPSDRFSAERTGGSVSTLTIQRTQQEDSAVYLCASSPIGEDFYNSPLHFGNGTRLTVT.

The chain recombines TRBV4-1 with TRBJ2-2, with no clear D. The CDR3 is 13 residues long. Trimming shortened V by 4 bases and J by 0 bases, and 3 bases separated the two germline ends. Germline lookup yields CDR1 MGHRA and CDR2 YSYEKL. The CDR3, as DNA: TGCGCCAGCAGCCCTACGAACACCGGGGAGCTGTTTTTT. It is translated as CASSPTNTGELFF.

The CDR3 reads CASSFQYEQYF. CDR3 bases: TGTGCCAGCAGCTTCCAGTACGAGCAGTACTTC. This chain links TRBV7-9 with TRBJ2-7; no reliable D call. This CDR3 has 11 residues. V was pared by 3 bases and J by 4 bases, with 4 bases between. Germline assignment: CDR1 SEHNR and CDR2 FQNEAQ (reference sequence).

Concerning this clone itself: In the same sample, other DNA sequences code for this CDR3. The V call is TRBV4-1, the J call TRBJ2-1; 9 bases match TRBD2. The junction had 5 bases not matched to a gene; V was cut back by 1 base and J by 7 bases. The germline gives CDR1 MGHRA, CDR2 YSYEKL. This CDR3 is built from 15 residues. The CDR3 sequence is CASSQGALAGNEQFF. The CDR3 DNA follows: TGCGCCAGCAGCCAAGGAGCGCTAGCGGGAAATGAGCAGTTCTTC.

This sequence joins TRBV11-2 and TRBJ2-7; a weak D match, TRBD2 (6 bases). The germline CDR1 and CDR2 sequences are SGHAT and FQNNGV. Trimming stripped 4 bases from V and 0 bases from J, with 7 bases between. This CDR3 region has 13 residues. CDR3 protein: CASSWDSSYEQYF. CDR3 DNA sequence: TGTGCCAGCAGCTGGGACTCCTCCTACGAGCAGTACTTC.

The rearrangement links TRBV10-1 to TRBJ1-6, with TRBD1 identical over 8 bases. The CDR3 is 14 amino acids. Germline CDR1 is WNHNN and CDR2 is SYGVQD (reference sequence). V dropped 6 bases and J dropped 9; count of bases not matched to a gene: 7. CDR3 sequence reads: CASSDRGQISPLHF. The CDR3 DNA sequence: TGCGCCAGCAGCGACAGGGGTCAAATTTCACCCCTCCACTTT.

V gene TRBV21-1 combines with J gene TRBJ2-2; TRBD2, the table's D call, lacks a check against the DNA. TRBV21-1 is designated a pseudogene. The CDR3 extends over 12 amino acids. Here the CDR3 reads CANRFGTGELFF. The CDR3 DNA reads as TGTGCCAACCGCTTCGGGACCGGGGAGCTGTTTTTT.

The gene calls are TRBV9 and TRBJ1-4; TRBD1 matches 7 bases. The CDR3 spans 15 residues. Germline CDR1 reads SGDLS; CDR2 reads YYNGEE. The V gene end was trimmed by 0 bases and the J gene end by 4 bases; junction bases not matched to a gene: 3. CDR3 in DNA: TGTGCCAGCAGCGTAGGGGACAGATTTAATGAAAAACTGTTTTTT. As protein: CASSVGDRFNEKLFF.

Of note for this clone: A read error may account for a junction end that differs from germline. CDR3 sequence reads: CASSLVGTGGAGTGEPFF. The CDR3 DNA is TGTGCCAGCAGCTTAGTGGGGACAGGGGGCGCCGGCACCGGGGAGCCGTTTTTT. V and J are TRBV7-9 and TRBJ2-2; 12 nucleotides match TRBD1. The CDR3 totals 18 residues. CDR1 and CDR2 (germline): SEHNR, FQNEAQ (reference sequence).

V gene TRBV28 combines with J gene TRBJ2-4, with a weak D call TRBD1 (6 bases). This CDR3 has 13 amino acids. Trimming stripped 3 bases from V and 6 bases from J, with 9 bases between. Germline CDR1 MDHEN, CDR2 SYDVKM. The CDR3 DNA follows: TGTGCCAGCAGTTTCCTACAGGGAAACATTCAGTACTTC. Amino acids: CASSFLQGNIQYF.

The V gene is TRBV6-6, the J gene TRBJ2-3, with TRBD2 identical over 8 bases. Looked up from germline, CDR1 is MNHNY and CDR2 is SVGAGI (reference sequence). V lost 5 bases to trimming and J lost 0 bases; unmatched junction nucleotides: 4. The CDR3 is 15 residues long. CDR3 sequence reads: CASSGGLGSTDTQYF. In DNA, the CDR3 is TGTGCCAGCAGTGGGGGACTAGGCAGCACAGATACGCAGTATTTT.

The genes are TRBV5-1 and TRBJ2-1, with 13 positions matching TRBD2. The germline CDR1 and CDR2 sequences are SGHRS and YFSETQ. V shed 0 bases and J 3 bases; nucleotides not matched to a gene: 9. CDR3 length: 19 residues. The CDR3 is CASSLAQPGLAGNYNEQFF. The DNA of the CDR3 is TGCGCCAGCAGCTTGGCCCAACCGGGACTAGCGGGGAACTACAATGAGCAGTTCTTC.

V is TRBV27 and J is TRBJ2-1, with 14 nucleotides matching TRBD2. The germline V gene encodes CDR1 MNHEY and CDR2 SMNVEV (reference sequence). Unmatched junction bases numbered 6, after V lost 5 bases and J lost 6 bases. The CDR3 is 16 amino acids. The CDR3 DNA is TGTGCCAGCAGTCCCCTTGGACTAGCGGGAGGCAATGAGCAGTTCTTC. Its translation is CASSPLGLAGGNEQFF.

The V and J genes are TRBV5-6 and TRBJ1-4; 9 bases match TRBD1. Losses at the gene ends were 4 bases for V and 8 bases for J; bases not matched to a gene: 9. The germline V gene has CDR1 SGHDT and CDR2 YYEEEE. CDR3 length: 15 residues. The CDR3: CASSPTGGAGEKLFF. In DNA form, the CDR3 reads TGTGCCAGCAGCCCCACAGGGGGCGCGGGGGAAAAACTGTTTTTT.

The gene calls are TRBV29-1 and TRBJ2-5; 10 bases are a match to TRBD2. After removal of 3 bases from V and 5 bases from J, the junction contained 9 bases not matched to a gene. Germline CDR1 and CDR2: SQVTM and ANQGSEA. This CDR3 has 15 amino acids. The CDR3 here is CSVELAGDEGETQYF. In nucleotides, the CDR3 is TGCAGCGTTGAGCTAGCGGGAGATGAAGGGGAGACCCAGTACTTC.

The genes are TRBV11-2 and TRBJ2-3, with D unclear. V lost 0 bases, J lost 4 bases, and 8 bases lay in between. This CDR3 region has 14 residues. From germline, CDR1 is SGHAT and CDR2 FQNNGV. The chain's CDR3 is CASSLESSSDTQYF. Written as DNA, the CDR3 is TGTGCCAGCAGCTTAGAATCTAGTTCAGATACGCAGTATTTT.

This chain connects TRBV7-9 to TRBJ2-4, with 9 bases fitting TRBD1. CDR1 and CDR2 from the germline V gene are SEHNR and FQNEAQ (reference sequence). The V gene end was trimmed by 5 bases and the J gene end by 6 bases; junction bases not matched to a gene: 5. The CDR3 is made up of 14 amino acids. The DNA of the CDR3 is TGTGCCAGCAGCCAAGGGGGACAGGGAAACATTCAGTACTTC. Its translation is CASSQGGQGNIQYF.

The rearrangement links TRBV11-2 to TRBJ1-5, with a tentative D call TRBD1 (5 bases). V lost 0 bases and J lost 7, with 13 bases in between. This CDR3 comprises 15 residues. Germline CDR1 SGHAT, CDR2 FQNNGV. CDR3 protein: CASSLDRGEGQPQHF. The DNA of the CDR3 is TGTGCCAGCAGCTTAGATCGGGGGGAAGGCCAGCCCCAGCATTTT.

The V gene is TRBV9, the J gene TRBJ2-5; 12 bases fit TRBD1. The CDR3 runs 13 residues. CDR1 and CDR2 from the germline V gene are SGDLS and YYNGEE. V was pared by 1 base and J by 9 bases, with 1 base of the junction left unmatched. The CDR3 spells CASSVWDRGPQYF. The CDR3 nucleotides read TGTGCCAGCAGCGTATGGGACAGGGGGCCCCAGTACTTC.

This clone appeared a single time. The chain employs TRBV7-9 and TRBJ2-5; D is possibly TRBD1 (6 bases). Trimming stripped 1 base from V and 2 bases from J, with 17 bases between. The CDR3 sequence is 17 residues long. Germline assignment: CDR1 SEHNR and CDR2 FQNEAQ (reference sequence). CDR3 loop: CASSLGPVTGRQETQYF. The CDR3 nucleotides read TGTGCCAGCAGCTTAGGTCCGGTTACAGGGAGACAAGAGACCCAGTACTTC.

The CDR3 DNA follows: TGTGCCAGCAGCGTTGGGGAGCATGGCTACACCTTC. This gives the protein CASSVGEHGYTF. The chain carries TRBV9 and TRBJ1-2; D gene unclear. This CDR3 spans 12 amino acids. V was shortened by 2 bases and J by 6 bases, with 8 bases between the two germline ends. Germline V gene data show CDR1 as SGDLS and CDR2 as YYNGEE.

The rearrangement links TRBV7-9 to TRBJ2-7; TRBD1 matches at 9 bases. V was pared by 1 base and J by 6 bases, with 7 bases of the junction left unmatched. Germline V gives CDR1 SEHNR, CDR2 FQNEAQ (reference sequence). CDR3 length: 15 residues. The CDR3 sequence: CASSLGGTGFGEQYF. The CDR3 bases are TGTGCCAGCAGCTTAGGGGGGACAGGGTTTGGCGAGCAGTACTTC.